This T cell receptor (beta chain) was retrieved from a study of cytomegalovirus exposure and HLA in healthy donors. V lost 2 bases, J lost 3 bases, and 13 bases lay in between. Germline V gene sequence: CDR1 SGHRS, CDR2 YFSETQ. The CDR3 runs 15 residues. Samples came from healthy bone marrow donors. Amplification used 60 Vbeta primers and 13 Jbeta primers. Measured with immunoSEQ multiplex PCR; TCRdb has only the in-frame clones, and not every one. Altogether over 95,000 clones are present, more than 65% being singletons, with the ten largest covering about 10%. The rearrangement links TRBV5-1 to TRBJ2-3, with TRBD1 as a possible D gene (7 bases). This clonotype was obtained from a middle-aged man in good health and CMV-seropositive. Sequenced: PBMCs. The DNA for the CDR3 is TGCGCCAGCAGCTTACCAGGGGGGAAAACAGATACGCAGTATTTT. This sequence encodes CASSLPGGKTDTQYF.